This T cell receptor beta chain was retrieved from a study of CD8 T cells in Susac syndrome. The CDR3 is 16 residues long. Germline V gene lookup returns CDR1 SGHRS and CDR2 YFSETQ. V was shortened by 0 bases and J by 0 bases, with 7 bases between the two germline ends. Reverse transcription of roughly 0.45 to 1 ug RNA was carried out with random hexamers. It was immunoSEQ multiplex PCR that amplified TCR beta CDR3 across 54 Vbeta and 13 Jbeta. TCRdb ran MiXCR on the immunoSEQ multiplex PCR reads and lists one entry per CDR3 protein. The table records hundreds of thousands of distinct CDR3 sequences, around 93% of them present only once. Peripheral blood CD8+ and CD4+ T cells were profiled by TCR beta sequencing. About this clonotype: Its antigen is undetermined.

Study findings and constraints: A relatively small number of individuals underwent TCR sequencing and HLA analysis.

The sequencing sample was made of CD4+ T cells from PBMCs. V and J are TRBV5-1 and TRBJ2-6; D remains ambiguous. The clonotype was recovered from a human donor with multiple sclerosis. For the CDR3, the DNA is TGCGCCAGCAGCTTGGAGGGTAACTCTGGGGCCAACGTCCTGACTTTC. Residues: CASSLEGNSGANVLTF.